The source of this T cell receptor (beta chain) is a study of blood T cell repertoires in COVID-19. Study processing details: Reference gene primer amplification yielded estimated nucleated cell counts. Sequencing used immunoSEQ multiplex PCR; TCRdb keeps in-frame clones, though not all of them. V, J and clone size reflect that table, while D and trimming were determined from the DNA. The data contain more than 90,000 clones, 86% of them seen just once; the ten biggest clones take up approximately 7.2%. V gave up 7 bases and J gave up 6 bases; unmatched junction bases: 8. The CDR3 has 14 residues. Germline CDR1 reads MDHEN; CDR2 reads SYDVKM.

The sequence derives from a man between 65 and 79 years old who had recovered from COVID-19. This chain joins TRBV28 and TRBJ2-7, with 11 bases matching TRBD2. Sample: peripheral blood. DNA of the CDR3: TGTGCCAGCACAACTAGCGGGGGTCTAGGCGAGCAGTACTTC. Its protein product is CASTTSGGLGEQYF.